This TCR beta chain derives from a study of blood T cell repertoires in COVID-19. Data came from immunoSEQ multiplex PCR; TCRdb stores just in-frame clones and leaves some out. The sample records more than 55,000 clones, approximately 82% being singletons. The V and J ends lost 7 bases and 11 bases respectively, with 20 bases between them. Germline values: CDR1 SQVTM, CDR2 ANQGSEA. The CDR3 spans 12 residues. Sequences were obtained from peripheral blood. The receptor comes from an elderly woman with acute or convalescent COVID-19. This sequence joins TRBV29-1 and TRBJ1-1; no firm D call. CDR3 nucleotides: TGCAGCGCCTACACTCCCCTGGAGACCGCTTTCTTT. Its translation is CSAYTPLETAFF. The whole variable domain, remainder taken from reference TRBV29-1 and TRBJ1-1, is SAVISQKPSRDICQRGTSLTIQCQVDSQVTMMFWYRQQPGQSLTLIATANQGSEATYESGFVIDKFPISRPNLTFSTLTVSNMSPEDSSIYLCSAYTPLETAFFGQGTRLTVV.